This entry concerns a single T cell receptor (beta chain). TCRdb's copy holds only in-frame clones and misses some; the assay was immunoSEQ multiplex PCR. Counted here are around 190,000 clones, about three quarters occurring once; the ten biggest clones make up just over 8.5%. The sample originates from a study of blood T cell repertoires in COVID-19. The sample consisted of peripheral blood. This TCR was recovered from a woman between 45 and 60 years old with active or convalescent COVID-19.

The DNA for the CDR3 is TGTGCCTGGAGCCTAACTAGCGGGGTGACTTTC. It translates to CAWSLTSGVTF. This sequence joins TRBV30 and TRBJ2-6; 10 nucleotides agree with TRBD2. From germline, CDR1 is GTSNPN and CDR2 SVGIG (reference sequence). V gave up 3 bases and J gave up 17 bases; unmatched junction bases: 4. The CDR3 contains 11 residues.